This T cell receptor (beta chain) was captured in a study of blood T cell repertoires in COVID-19. Study as a whole: Whether acute or convalescent, the COVID-19 samples came from the United States, Italy and Spain. T cells, B-cell-depleted T cells, or PBMCs supplied cDNA or gDNA.

Germline CDR1 SGHNT, CDR2 YYREEE (reference sequence). The CDR3 runs 16 residues. Losses at the gene ends were 3 bases for V and 2 bases for J; bases not matched to a gene: 3. Authors' analysis steps: Reference gene primer amplification gave nucleated cell count estimates. Using immunoSEQ multiplex PCR, the repertoire was profiled, and TCRdb retains in-frame clones only, with some absent. V and J calls and clone size are those listed in that table; D and trimming were worked out from the DNA. The sample lists 300,000 to 450,000 clones, 81% occurring once. The clonotype originates from a human donor with acute or convalescent COVID-19. The donor label of this sample is uncertain. The V and J genes are TRBV5-4 and TRBJ2-1; 12 bases agree with TRBD2. Source material: peripheral blood. The CDR3 sequence is CASSSRLAGAYNEQFF. The CDR3 DNA follows: TGTGCCAGCAGCTCAAGACTAGCGGGAGCCTACAATGAGCAGTTCTTC.